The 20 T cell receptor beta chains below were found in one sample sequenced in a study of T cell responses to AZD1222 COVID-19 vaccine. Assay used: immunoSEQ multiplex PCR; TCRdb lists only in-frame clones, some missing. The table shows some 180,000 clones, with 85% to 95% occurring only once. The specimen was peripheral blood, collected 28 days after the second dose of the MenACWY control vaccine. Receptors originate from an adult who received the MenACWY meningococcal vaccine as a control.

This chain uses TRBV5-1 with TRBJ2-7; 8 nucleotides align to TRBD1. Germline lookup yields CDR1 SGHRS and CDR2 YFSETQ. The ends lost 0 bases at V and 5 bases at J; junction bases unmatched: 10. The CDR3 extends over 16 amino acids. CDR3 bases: TGCGCCAGCAGCTTGGCCTTCGCAGGGGGCTGGAACGAGCAGTACTTC. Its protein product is CASSLAFAGGWNEQYF.

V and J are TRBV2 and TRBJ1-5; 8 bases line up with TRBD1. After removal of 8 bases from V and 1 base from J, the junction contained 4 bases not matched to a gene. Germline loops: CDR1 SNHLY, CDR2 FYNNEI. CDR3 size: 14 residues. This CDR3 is CASARTGSNQPQHF. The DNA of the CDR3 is TGTGCCAGCGCCCGGACAGGGAGCAATCAGCCCCAGCATTTT.

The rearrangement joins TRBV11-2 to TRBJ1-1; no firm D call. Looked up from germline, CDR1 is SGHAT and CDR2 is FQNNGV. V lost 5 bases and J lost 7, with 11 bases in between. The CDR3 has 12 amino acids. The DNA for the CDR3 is TGTGCCAGCAGCCCTCCGGGTCTTGAAGCTTTCTTT. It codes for CASSPPGLEAFF.

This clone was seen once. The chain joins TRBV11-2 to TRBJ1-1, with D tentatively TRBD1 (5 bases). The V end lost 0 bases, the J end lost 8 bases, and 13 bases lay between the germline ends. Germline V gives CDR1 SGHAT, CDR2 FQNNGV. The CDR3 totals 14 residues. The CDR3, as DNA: TGTGCCAGCAGCTTAGACCCCGGGGCGGCCGAAGCTTTCTTT. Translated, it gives CASSLDPGAAEAFF.

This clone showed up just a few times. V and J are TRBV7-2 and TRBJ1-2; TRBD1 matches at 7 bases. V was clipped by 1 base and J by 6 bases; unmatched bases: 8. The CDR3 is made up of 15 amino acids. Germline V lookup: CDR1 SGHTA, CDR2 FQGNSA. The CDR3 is CASSLVPGGKDGYTF. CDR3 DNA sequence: TGTGCCAGCAGCTTAGTTCCAGGGGGAAAGGATGGCTACACCTTC.

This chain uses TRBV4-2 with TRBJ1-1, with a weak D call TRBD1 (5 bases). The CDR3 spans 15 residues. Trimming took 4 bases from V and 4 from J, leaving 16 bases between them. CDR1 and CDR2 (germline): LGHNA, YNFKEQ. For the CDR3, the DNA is TGTGCCAGCAGCCCTCCACGGGGGAGGTCCACTGAAGCTTTCTTT. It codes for CASSPPRGRSTEAFF.

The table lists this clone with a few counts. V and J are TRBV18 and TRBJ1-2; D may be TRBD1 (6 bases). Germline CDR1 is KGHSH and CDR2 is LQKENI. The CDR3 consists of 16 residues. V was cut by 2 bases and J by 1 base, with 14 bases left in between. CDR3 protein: CASSPGGGGNNYGYTF. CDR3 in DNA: TGTGCCAGCTCACCAGGGGGCGGCGGAAATAACTATGGCTACACCTTC.

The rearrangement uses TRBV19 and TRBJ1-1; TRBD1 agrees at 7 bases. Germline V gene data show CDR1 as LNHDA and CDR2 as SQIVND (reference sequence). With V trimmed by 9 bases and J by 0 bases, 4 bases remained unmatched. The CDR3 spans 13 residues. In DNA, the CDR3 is TGTGCCAGCGGGGACAGTATGAACACTGAAGCTTTCTTT. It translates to CASGDSMNTEAFF.

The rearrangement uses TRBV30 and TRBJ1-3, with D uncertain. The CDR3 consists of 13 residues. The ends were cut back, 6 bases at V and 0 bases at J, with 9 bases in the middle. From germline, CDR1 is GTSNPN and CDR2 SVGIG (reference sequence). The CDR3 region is CACQRGSGNTIYF. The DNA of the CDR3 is TGTGCCTGCCAACGGGGCTCTGGAAACACCATATATTTT.

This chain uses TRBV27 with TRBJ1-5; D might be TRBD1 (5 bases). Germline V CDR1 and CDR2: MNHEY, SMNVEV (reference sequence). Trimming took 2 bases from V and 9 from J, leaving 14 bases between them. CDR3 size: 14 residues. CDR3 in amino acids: CASSLGAGSGPQHF. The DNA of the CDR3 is TGTGCCAGCAGTTTAGGGGCGGGTTCTGGGCCCCAGCATTTT.

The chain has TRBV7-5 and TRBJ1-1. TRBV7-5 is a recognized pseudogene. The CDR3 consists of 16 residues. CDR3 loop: CVRSGQKGRMNTEAFF. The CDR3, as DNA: TGTGTCAGAAGCGGGCAGAAGGGACGGATGAACACTGAAGCTTTCTTT.

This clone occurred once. The CDR3 DNA reads as TGTGCCTGGAGTGTAGTGTGGGCCCGCGGAGCCTCGTTTGGAGCTTTCTTT. Translation: CAWSVVWARGASFGAFF. The chain combines TRBV30 with TRBJ1-1; D is uncertain. The CDR3 contains 17 residues. The germline V and J ends were trimmed by 0 bases and 10 bases, with 27 bases remaining between them. Germline loops: CDR1 GTSNPN, CDR2 SVGIG (reference sequence).

CDR3 coding DNA: TGTGCCAGCTCTAGTAATAAGTACGAGCAGTACTTC. Translation gives CASSSNKYEQYF. The V call is TRBV18, the J call TRBJ2-7; D is unresolved. The CDR3 covers 12 residues. Germline CDR1 and CDR2: KGHSH and LQKENI. The V end lost 6 bases, the J end lost 4 bases, and 10 bases lay between the germline ends.

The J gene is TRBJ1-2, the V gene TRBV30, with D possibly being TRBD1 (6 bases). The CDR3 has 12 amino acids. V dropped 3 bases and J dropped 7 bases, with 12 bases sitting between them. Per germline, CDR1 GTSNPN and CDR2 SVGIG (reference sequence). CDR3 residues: CAWSVQGRGYTF. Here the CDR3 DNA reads TGTGCCTGGAGCGTACAGGGTCGTGGCTACACCTTC.

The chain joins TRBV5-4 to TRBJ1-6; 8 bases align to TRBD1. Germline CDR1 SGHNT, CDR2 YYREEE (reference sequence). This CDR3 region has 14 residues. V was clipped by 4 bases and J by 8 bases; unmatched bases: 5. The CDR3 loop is CASSPGQGHSPLHF. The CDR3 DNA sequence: TGTGCCAGCAGCCCAGGACAGGGCCATTCACCCCTCCACTTT.

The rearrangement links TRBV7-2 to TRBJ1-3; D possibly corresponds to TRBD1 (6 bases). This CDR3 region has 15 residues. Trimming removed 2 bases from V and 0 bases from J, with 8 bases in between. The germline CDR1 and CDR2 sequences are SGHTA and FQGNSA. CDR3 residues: CASSLWTASGNTIYF. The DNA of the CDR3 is TGTGCCAGCAGCTTATGGACAGCCTCTGGAAACACCATATATTTT.

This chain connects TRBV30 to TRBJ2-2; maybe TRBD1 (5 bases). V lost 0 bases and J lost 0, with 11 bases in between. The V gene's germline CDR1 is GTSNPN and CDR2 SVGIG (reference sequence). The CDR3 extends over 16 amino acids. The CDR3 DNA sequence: TGTGCCTGGAGTGTACTGAGGACACCGAACACCGGGGAGCTGTTTTTT. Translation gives CAWSVLRTPNTGELFF.

CDR3 sequence reads: CASSKQTGGNTGELFF. The CDR3 region has the DNA TGCGCCAGCAGCAAGCAGACAGGGGGGAACACCGGGGAGCTGTTTTTT. The rearrangement uses TRBV5-1 and TRBJ2-2; TRBD1 matches at 9 bases. V shed 4 bases, J shed 1 base, and the junction held 5 bases outside the gene matches. The germline V gene has CDR1 SGHRS and CDR2 YFSETQ. The CDR3 consists of 16 residues.

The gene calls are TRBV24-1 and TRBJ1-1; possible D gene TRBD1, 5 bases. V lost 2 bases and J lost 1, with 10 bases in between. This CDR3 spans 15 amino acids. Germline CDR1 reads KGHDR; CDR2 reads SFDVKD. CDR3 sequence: CATSDSGTGNTEAFF. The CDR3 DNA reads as TGTGCCACCAGTGATTCTGGGACGGGGAACACTGAAGCTTTCTTT.

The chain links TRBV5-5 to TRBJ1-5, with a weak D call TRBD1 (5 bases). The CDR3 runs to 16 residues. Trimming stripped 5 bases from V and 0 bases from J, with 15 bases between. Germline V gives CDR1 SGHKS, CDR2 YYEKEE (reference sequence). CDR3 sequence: CASSPGRFNSNQPQHF. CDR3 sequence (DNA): TGTGCCAGCAGTCCGGGACGGTTTAATAGCAATCAGCCCCAGCATTTT.